A selection of T cell receptor beta chains follows, all from one sample in a study of blood T cells in healthy people across ages. TCRdb reprocessed the 5' RACE reads with MiXCR, giving one entry per CDR3 protein. Among around 500,000 distinct CDR3 sequences listed, roughly a quarter were seen once. This sample was shared with a second study, whose subject was T cells of mothers and their children.

Sequenced material: blood. Every receptor here comes from a boy aged 2 to 10 in good health. Each CDR3 is given with its conserved first and last residue. Each record gives: V gene, J gene, clone size, D gene, CDR3 DNA, CDR3 protein. A D gene is named only where the DNA matches it firmly. Size is omitted from some rows. Given values are once, few, many or a class for expanded clones.

v_call: TRBV6-6
j_call: TRBJ2-1
clone_size: -
d_call: TRBD2
cdr3_nt: TGTGCCAGCAGTAGGGGACTAGCGGACCACTACAATGAGCAGTTCTTC
cdr3_aa: CASSRGLADHYNEQFF

v_call: TRBV28
j_call: TRBJ2-2
clone_size: few
d_call: -
cdr3_nt: TGTGCCAGCAGTTCAATATCCCCCCGGGCGGACCCGAACACCGGGGAGCTGTTTTTT
cdr3_aa: CASSSISPRADPNTGELFF

v_call: TRBV12-3/TRBV12-4
j_call: TRBJ2-5
clone_size: few
d_call: -
cdr3_nt: TGTGCCAGCAGTCGGTTAGGGGGTGGGGAGACCCAGTACTTC
cdr3_aa: CASSRLGGGETQYF

v_call: TRBV5-5
j_call: TRBJ1-6
clone_size: -
d_call: -
cdr3_nt: TGTGCCAGCAGCTTATCAGGGGCAGGTAATTCACCCCTCCACTTT
cdr3_aa: CASSLSGAGNSPLHF

v_call: TRBV6-5
j_call: TRBJ1-4
clone_size: few
d_call: -
cdr3_nt: TGTGCGACCTCCGGGGGAGGAGAAAAACTGTTTTTT
cdr3_aa: CATSGGGEKLFF

v_call: TRBV6-5
j_call: TRBJ2-7
clone_size: -
d_call: -
cdr3_nt: TGTGCCAGCAGTTACGACCGAAATCTGGGAGAGCAGTACTTC
cdr3_aa: CASSYDRNLGEQYF

v_call: TRBV3-1
j_call: TRBJ2-7
clone_size: -
d_call: TRBD2
cdr3_nt: TGTGCCAGCAGCCATCTACCCGGACTAGCGGGCTACGAGCAGTACTTC
cdr3_aa: CASSHLPGLAGYEQYF

v_call: TRBV12-3/TRBV12-4
j_call: TRBJ2-1
clone_size: few
d_call: TRBD2
cdr3_nt: TGTGCCAGCAGTTTCTGGCGGGAGGGGGTGGGCTCCTACAATGAGCAGTTCTTC
cdr3_aa: CASSFWREGVGSYNEQFF

v_call: TRBV6-5
j_call: TRBJ2-1
clone_size: -
d_call: -
cdr3_nt: TGTGCCGTCCTACAGGGCGCTGGGGGTGAGCAGTTCTTC
cdr3_aa: CAVLQGAGGEQFF

v_call: TRBV6-2/TRBV6-3
j_call: TRBJ2-1
clone_size: once
d_call: -
cdr3_nt: TGTGCCAGCACCGTAGACCCGGACAATGAGCAGTTCTTC
cdr3_aa: CASTVDPDNEQFF

v_call: TRBV9
j_call: TRBJ2-1
clone_size: -
d_call: -
cdr3_nt: TGTGCCAGCAACCCCCTAGGGTTTCGGGAGCAGTTCTTC
cdr3_aa: CASNPLGFREQFF

v_call: TRBV18
j_call: TRBJ1-5
clone_size: few
d_call: -
cdr3_nt: TGTGCCAGACTTGGGGGGCCACAAGGGCAGCCCCAGCATTTT
cdr3_aa: CARLGGPQGQPQHF

v_call: TRBV9
j_call: TRBJ1-1
clone_size: -
d_call: -
cdr3_nt: TGTGCCAGCAGTCCGGGACCCCAGAACACTGAAGCTTTCTTT
cdr3_aa: CASSPGPQNTEAFF

v_call: TRBV4-1
j_call: TRBJ2-7
clone_size: few
d_call: TRBD1
cdr3_nt: TGCGCCAGCAGCCAAGGGTTGACAGGGGGATACGAGCAGTACTTC
cdr3_aa: CASSQGLTGGYEQYF

v_call: TRBV7-2
j_call: TRBJ2-7
clone_size: few
d_call: -
cdr3_nt: TGTGCCTGCAACCGAGGGGGGGATTCCTACGAGCAGTACTTC
cdr3_aa: CACNRGGDSYEQYF

v_call: TRBV12-3/TRBV12-4
j_call: TRBJ2-7
clone_size: -
d_call: -
cdr3_nt: TGTGCCAGCAGTTCCCTGGGCACCTACGAGCAGTACTTC
cdr3_aa: CASSSLGTYEQYF

v_call: TRBV7-9
j_call: TRBJ1-2
clone_size: few
d_call: -
cdr3_nt: TGTGCCAGCAGCTCAATTCCGATGGACCCATATGGCTACACCTTC
cdr3_aa: CASSSIPMDPYGYTF

v_call: TRBV5-1
j_call: TRBJ1-2
clone_size: -
d_call: -
cdr3_nt: TGCGCCAGCAGCTTGGGCCTCCCAGGGGCTGGCACCTTC
cdr3_aa: CASSLGLPGAGTF

v_call: TRBV4-1
j_call: TRBJ2-1
clone_size: -
d_call: -
cdr3_nt: TGCGCCAGCAGCCAAGATCGCGCTAGCTGGGGGTACAATGAGCAGTTCTTC
cdr3_aa: CASSQDRASWGYNEQFF

v_call: TRBV10-3
j_call: TRBJ1-3
clone_size: few
d_call: -
cdr3_nt: TGTGCCATCAGTGATTTGGGCAGGTCCTCTGGAAACACCATATATTTT
cdr3_aa: CAISDLGRSSGNTIYF